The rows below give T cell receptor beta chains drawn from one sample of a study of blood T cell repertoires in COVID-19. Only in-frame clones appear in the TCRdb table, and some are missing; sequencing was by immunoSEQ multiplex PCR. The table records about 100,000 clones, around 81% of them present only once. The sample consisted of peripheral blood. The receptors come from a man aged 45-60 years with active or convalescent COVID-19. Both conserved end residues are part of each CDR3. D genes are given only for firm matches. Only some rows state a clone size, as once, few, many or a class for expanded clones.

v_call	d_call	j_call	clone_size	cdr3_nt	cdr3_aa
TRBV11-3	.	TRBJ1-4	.	TGTGCCAGCAGCTCCAATCGGACTAATGAAAAACTGTTTTTT	CASSSNRTNEKLFF
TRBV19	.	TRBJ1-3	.	TGTGCCAGCCAACCACAGGGATCAGGAAACACCATATATTTT	CASQPQGSGNTIYF
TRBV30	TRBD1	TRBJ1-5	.	TGTGCCTGGAGTGGGACAGGGAGGCGCAATCAGCCCCAGCATTTT	CAWSGTGRRNQPQHF
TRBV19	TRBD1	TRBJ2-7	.	TGTGCCAGTAGTCTCCGGGACAGGGGGTCCGAGCAGTACTTC	CASSLRDRGSEQYF
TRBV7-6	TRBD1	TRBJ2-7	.	TGTGCCAGCAGCTCGAGACAGGGGGGGGGTTACGAGCAGTACTTC	CASSSRQGGGYEQYF
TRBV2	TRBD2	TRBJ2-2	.	TGTGCCAGCAGTGCCGGGACTAGCGGGAGGTCCGGGGAGCTGTTTTTT	CASSAGTSGRSGELFF
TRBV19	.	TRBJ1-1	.	TGTGCCAGTAGTATCTGGGGGGACACTGAAGCTTTCTTT	CASSIWGDTEAFF
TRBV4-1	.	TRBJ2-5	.	TGCGCCAGCAGCCAAGCGGGGGGCCGGCAGTACCAAGAGACCCAGTACTTC	CASSQAGGRQYQETQYF
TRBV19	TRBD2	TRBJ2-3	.	TGTGCCAGTAGTATCTCCAGCGGGAGTGCAGATACGCAGTATTTT	CASSISSGSADTQYF
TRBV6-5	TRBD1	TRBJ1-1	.	TGTGCCAGCAGGGGCCAGGGGGCCTACACTGAAGCTTTCTTT	CASRGQGAYTEAFF
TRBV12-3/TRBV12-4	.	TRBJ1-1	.	TGTGCCAGCAGTTTCTCAGAAAACACTGAAGCTTTCTTT	CASSFSENTEAFF
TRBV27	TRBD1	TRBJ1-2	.	TGTGCCAGCAGTCCCGGAGGGGGCGCTTATGGCTACACCTTC	CASSPGGGAYGYTF
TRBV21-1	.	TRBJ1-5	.	TGTGCCAGCAGCAGAGACGGACTCCAGCCCCAGCATTTT	CASSRDGLQPQHF
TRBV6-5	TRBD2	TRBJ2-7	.	TGTGCCAGCAGTTACAGGTCGGGGAGGGACGAGCAGTACTTC	CASSYRSGRDEQYF
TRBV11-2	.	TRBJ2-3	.	TGTGCCCTAGGACTTCCCGAAGCAGATACGCAGTATTTT	CALGLPEADTQYF
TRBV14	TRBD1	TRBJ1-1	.	TGTGCCAGCAGCTACCGGGACAGGGATAGTAGCGAAGCTTTCTTT	CASSYRDRDSSEAFF
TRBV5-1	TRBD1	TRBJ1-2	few	TGCGCCAGCAGCCCAGGACAGGGGTTCTATGGCTACACCTTC	CASSPGQGFYGYTF
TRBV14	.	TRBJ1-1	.	TGTGCCAGCAGCTCAGACAGCTTAATGAACACTGAAGCTTTCTTT	CASSSDSLMNTEAFF
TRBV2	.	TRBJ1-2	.	TGTGCCAGCAGTGAAGCGAGTCGAGGGGGAGGGGGCTATGGCTACACCTTC	CASSEASRGGGGYGYTF
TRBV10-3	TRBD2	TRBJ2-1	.	TGTGCCATCAGTGAGTCGGGTACTAGCGGAGGTCTCAATGAGCAGTTCTTC	CAISESGTSGGLNEQFF
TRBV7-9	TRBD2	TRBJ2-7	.	TGTGCCAGCAGCTTGACTAGCGGGGGATCCTACGAGCAGTACTTC	CASSLTSGGSYEQYF
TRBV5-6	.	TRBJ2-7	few	TGTGCCAGCAGCTTCTATTCCGGGATCCGCGAGCAGTACTTC	CASSFYSGIREQYF
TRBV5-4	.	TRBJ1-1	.	TGTGCCACACAGACCCCGGGGACTGAAGCTTTCTTT	CATQTPGTEAFF
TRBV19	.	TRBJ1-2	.	TGTGCCAGTAGGAGGCAGGGCGATGACTATGGCTACACCTTC	CASRRQGDDYGYTF
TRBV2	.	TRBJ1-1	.	TGTGCCGGAGAGCCAGACCTGAACACTGAAGCTTTCTTT	CAGEPDLNTEAFF
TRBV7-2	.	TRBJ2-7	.	TGTGCCAGCAGCCGGGGGAGCGCGGGCCTGGAGGGCGAGCAGTACTTC	CASSRGSAGLEGEQYF
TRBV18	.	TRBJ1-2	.	TGTGCCAGCTCACCAAACAGGGAGGGTTATGGCTACACCTTC	CASSPNREGYGYTF
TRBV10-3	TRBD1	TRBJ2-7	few	TGTGCCATCGAGGCACAGGGGGTCCACGAGCAGTACTTC	CAIEAQGVHEQYF
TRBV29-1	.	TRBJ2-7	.	TGCAGCGTGGGGAGGATCTTGGGTGGCGAGCAGTACTTC	CSVGRILGGEQYF
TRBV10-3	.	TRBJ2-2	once	TGTGCCATCAGTGAGGGTCAGGGGACCAACACCGGGGAGCTGTTTTTT	CAISEGQGTNTGELFF
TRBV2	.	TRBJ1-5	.	TGTGCCAGCAGCCAACAGGGAAGGAATCAGCCCCAGCATTTT	CASSQQGRNQPQHF
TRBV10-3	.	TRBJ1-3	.	TGTGCCATCAGCGGGGGGGCTGGAAACACCATATATTTT	CAISGGAGNTIYF
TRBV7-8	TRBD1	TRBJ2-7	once	TGTGCCAGCAGCAGAACAGGGGGCGGCGAGCAGTACTTC	CASSRTGGGEQYF
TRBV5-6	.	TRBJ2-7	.	TGTGCCAGCAGCTCTTACTACGAGCAGTACTTC	CASSSYYEQYF
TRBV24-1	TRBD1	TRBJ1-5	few	TGTGCCACAGGGACAGGGAGTCAGCCCCAGCATTTT	CATGTGSQPQHF
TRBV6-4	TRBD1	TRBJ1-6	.	TGTGCCAGCAGGGCCGGGACAGGGTATTCACCCCTCCACTTT	CASRAGTGYSPLHF
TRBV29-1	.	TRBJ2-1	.	TGCAGCGTTAATCCGGGACAATACAATGAGCAGTTCTTC	CSVNPGQYNEQFF
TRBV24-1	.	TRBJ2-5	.	TGTGCCACCAGCTTGGGCACACCTGGGGAGACCCAGTACTTC	CATSLGTPGETQYF
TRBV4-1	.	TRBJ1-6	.	TGCGCCAGCAGCCAAGATTCTAGACCCCTCCACTTT	CASSQDSRPLHF
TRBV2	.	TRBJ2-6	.	TGTGCCAGCAGTGGAGAGGTTACTGGGGCCAACGTCCTGACTTTC	CASSGEVTGANVLTF
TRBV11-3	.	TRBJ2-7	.	TGTGCCAGCAGCTTAACAGGGTCCAACGAGCAGTACTTC	CASSLTGSNEQYF
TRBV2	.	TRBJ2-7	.	TGTGCCAGCAGTGAAGCCGTGAGAGGGGGCTACGAGCAGTACTTC	CASSEAVRGGYEQYF
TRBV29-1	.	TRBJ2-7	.	TGCAGCGTTGTGAAAGACACTTACGAGCAGTACTTC	CSVVKDTYEQYF
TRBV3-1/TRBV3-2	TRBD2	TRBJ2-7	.	TGTGCCAGCAGCGGTAGCGGGAGCTCCTACGAGCAGTACTTC	CASSGSGSSYEQYF
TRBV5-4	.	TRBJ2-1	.	TGTGCCAGCAGCTCAGAACGGAGCCATGAGCAGTTCTTC	CASSSERSHEQFF
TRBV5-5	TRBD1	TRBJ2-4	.	TGTGCCAGCAGCGTCGGGCTGTCCACACAGGGGACAATGAAAAACATTCAGTACTTC	CASSVGLSTQGTMKNIQYF
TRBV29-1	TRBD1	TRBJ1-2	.	TGCAGCGTTGACTTCGAGGGGGCGAACTATGGCTACACCTTC	CSVDFEGANYGYTF
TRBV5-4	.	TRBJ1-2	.	TGTGCCAGCAGCCGCCCGGAGGGAGGTGGCTACACCTTC	CASSRPEGGGYTF
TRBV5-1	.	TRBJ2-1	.	TGCGCCAGCAGCTTGGCCGGGAACTCCTACAATGAGCAGTTCTTC	CASSLAGNSYNEQFF
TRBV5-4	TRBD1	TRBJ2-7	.	TGTGCCAGCAGCCCACCGGGACAGGGGTTCTACGAGCAGTACTTC	CASSPPGQGFYEQYF
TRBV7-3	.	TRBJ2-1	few	TGTGCCAGCAGCTTAATTAACGGGTATGAGCAGTTCTTC	CASSLINGYEQFF
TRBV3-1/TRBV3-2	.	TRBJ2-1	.	TGTGCCAGCAGCCCCCCCCCGGGAGATGAGCAGTTCTTC	CASSPPPGDEQFF